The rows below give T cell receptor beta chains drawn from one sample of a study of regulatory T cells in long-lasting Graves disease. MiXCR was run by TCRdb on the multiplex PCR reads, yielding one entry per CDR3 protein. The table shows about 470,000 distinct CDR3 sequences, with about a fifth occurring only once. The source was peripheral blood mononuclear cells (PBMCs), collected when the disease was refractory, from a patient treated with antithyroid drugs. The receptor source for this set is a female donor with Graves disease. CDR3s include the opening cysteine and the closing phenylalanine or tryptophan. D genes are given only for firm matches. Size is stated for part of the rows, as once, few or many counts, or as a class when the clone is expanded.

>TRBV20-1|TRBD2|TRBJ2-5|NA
CSAKSSGGGGETQYF
TGCAGTGCTAAATCTAGCGGGGGGGGTGGGGAGACCCAGTACTTC
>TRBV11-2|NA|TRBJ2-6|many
CASSTRPGSGANVLTF
TGTGCCAGCAGCACCCGACCTGGCTCTGGGGCCAACGTCCTGACTTTC
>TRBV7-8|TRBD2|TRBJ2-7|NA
CASSLSTSGAYEQYF
TGTGCCAGCAGCTTAAGTACTAGCGGGGCCTACGAGCAGTACTTC
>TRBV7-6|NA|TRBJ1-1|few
CASSYKSDTEAFF
TGTGCCAGCAGCTACAAATCGGACACTGAAGCTTTCTTT
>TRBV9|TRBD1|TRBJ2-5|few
CASSVEARGIQETQYF
TGTGCCAGCAGCGTAGAGGCCAGGGGGATCCAAGAGACCCAGTACTTC
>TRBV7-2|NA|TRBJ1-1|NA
CASSPWGGAGTEAFF
TGTGCCAGCAGCCCTTGGGGGGGCGCGGGAACTGAAGCTTTCTTT
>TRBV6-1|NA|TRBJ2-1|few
CASTVDNEQFF
TGTGCCAGTACGGTGGACAATGAGCAGTTCTTC
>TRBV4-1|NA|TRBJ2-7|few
CASSQDGNGAYEQYF
TGCGCCAGCAGCCAAGATGGGAACGGGGCCTACGAGCAGTACTTC
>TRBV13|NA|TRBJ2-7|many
CASSPRDGRSYEQYF
TGTGCCAGCAGCCCCAGAGACGGGCGATCCTACGAGCAGTACTTC
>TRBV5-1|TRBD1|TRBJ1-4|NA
CASSATRDRAGKLFF
TGCGCCAGCAGCGCTACCCGGGACAGGGCGGGAAAACTGTTTTTT
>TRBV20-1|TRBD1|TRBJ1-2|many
CSASPTGDYGYTF
TGCAGTGCTAGTCCGACAGGGGACTATGGCTACACCTTC
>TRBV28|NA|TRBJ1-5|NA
CASRLRDPGFGQPQHF
TGTGCCAGCAGACTTAGGGATCCAGGGTTCGGTCAGCCCCAGCATTTT
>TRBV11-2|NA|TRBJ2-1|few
CASSFLQGEDEQFF
TGTGCCAGCAGCTTTCTTCAGGGTGAGGATGAGCAGTTCTTC
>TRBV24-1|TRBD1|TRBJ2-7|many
CATSDSGTARYEQYF
TGTGCCACCAGTGATTCTGGGACAGCCCGGTACGAGCAGTACTTC
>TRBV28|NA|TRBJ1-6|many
CASSYDFTRRSSSPLHF
TGTGCCAGCAGTTACGACTTTACCCGAAGGAGTAGTTCACCCCTCCACTTT
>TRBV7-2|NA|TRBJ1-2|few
CASSSRTITNYGYTF
TGTGCCAGCAGCTCTAGAACCATAACTAACTATGGCTACACCTTC
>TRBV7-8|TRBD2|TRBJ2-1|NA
CASSLVKLAGPYNEQFF
TGTGCCAGCAGCTTAGTAAAACTAGCGGGCCCCTACAATGAGCAGTTCTTC
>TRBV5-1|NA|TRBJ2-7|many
CASSLGNRAKGYEQYF
TGCGCCAGCAGCTTGGGGAACAGGGCGAAAGGCTACGAGCAGTACTTC
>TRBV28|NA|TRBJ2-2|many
CASSRADLGRAGELFF
TGTGCCAGCAGCCGGGCCGACTTGGGGCGCGCCGGGGAGCTGTTTTTT
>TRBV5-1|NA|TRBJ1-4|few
CASSPPGLNNEKLFF
TGCGCCAGCAGCCCCCCGGGACTTAATAATGAAAAACTGTTTTTT
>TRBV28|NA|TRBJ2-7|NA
CASSLRQSYYEQYF
TGTGCCAGCAGTTTACGGCAGAGTTACTACGAGCAGTACTTC
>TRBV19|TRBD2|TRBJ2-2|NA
CASSEPGGAGTGELFF
TGTGCCAGTAGTGAGCCGGGGGGAGCTGGCACCGGGGAGCTGTTTTTT
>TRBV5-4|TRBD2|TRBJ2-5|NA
CASSHELAGAQETQYF
TGTGCCAGCAGCCACGAGCTAGCGGGGGCACAAGAGACCCAGTACTTC
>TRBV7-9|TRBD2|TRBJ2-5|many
CASSRTSGQETQYF
TGTGCCAGCAGTCGGACTAGCGGACAAGAGACCCAGTACTTC
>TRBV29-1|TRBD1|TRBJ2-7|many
CSVEVGTGTYEQYF
TGCAGCGTTGAAGTTGGGACAGGCACCTACGAGCAGTACTTC
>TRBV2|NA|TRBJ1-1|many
CARGRGMNTEAFF
TGTGCCAGGGGAAGAGGTATGAACACTGAAGCTTTCTTT
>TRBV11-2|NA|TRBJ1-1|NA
CASSQWGGRNTEAFF
TGTGCCAGCAGCCAATGGGGGGGGAGAAACACTGAAGCTTTCTTT
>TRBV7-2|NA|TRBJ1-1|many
CASSSGPRAEAFF
TGTGCCAGCAGCTCTGGCCCTCGAGCTGAAGCTTTCTTT
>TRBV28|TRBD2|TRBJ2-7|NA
CASWTSGSYEQYF
TGTGCCAGTTGGACTAGCGGGAGTTACGAGCAGTACTTC
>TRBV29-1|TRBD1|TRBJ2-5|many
CSVVQGVAETQYF
TGCAGCGTTGTTCAGGGGGTGGCAGAGACCCAGTACTTC
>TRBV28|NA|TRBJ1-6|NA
CASSLTGLPPLHF
TGTGCCAGCAGTTTAACAGGGCTCCCACCCCTCCACTTT
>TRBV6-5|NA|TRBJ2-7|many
CASSYGRYEQYF
TGTGCCAGCAGTTACGGACGATACGAGCAGTACTTC
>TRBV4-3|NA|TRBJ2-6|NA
CASSQLVGDSNVLTF
TGCGCCAGCAGCCAACTCGTGGGAGACTCCAACGTCCTGACTTTC
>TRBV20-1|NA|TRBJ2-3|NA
CSAAVSTDTQYF
TGCAGTGCAGCGGTCAGCACAGATACGCAGTATTTT
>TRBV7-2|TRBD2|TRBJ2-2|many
CASSYRLATGELFF
TGTGCCAGCAGTTATAGACTAGCCACCGGGGAGCTGTTTTTT
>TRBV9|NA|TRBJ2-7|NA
CASSKSGSDEQYF
TGTGCCAGCAGCAAATCAGGAAGCGACGAGCAGTACTTC
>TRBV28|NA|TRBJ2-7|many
CASSVLRGEQYF
TGTGCCAGCAGTGTACTCAGGGGCGAGCAGTACTTC
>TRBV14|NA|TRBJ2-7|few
CASSPQAVSYEQYF
TGTGCCAGCAGCCCACAGGCCGTCTCCTACGAGCAGTACTTC
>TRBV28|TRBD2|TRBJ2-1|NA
CASLTSGSGNEQFF
TGTGCCAGTCTAACTAGCGGGAGTGGCAATGAGCAGTTCTTC
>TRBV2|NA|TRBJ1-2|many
CASPGGGANYGYTF
TGTGCCAGCCCTGGAGGAGGGGCTAACTATGGCTACACCTTC
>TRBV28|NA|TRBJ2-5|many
CASSLTGVYQETQYF
TGTGCCAGCAGTTTAACTGGGGTCTACCAAGAGACCCAGTACTTC
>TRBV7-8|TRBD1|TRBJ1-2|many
CASSLNPGTGHTF
TGTGCCAGCAGCTTGAACCCCGGGACAGGCCACACCTTC
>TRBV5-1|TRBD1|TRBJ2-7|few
CASSLTGGSFYEQYF
TGCGCCAGCAGTTTGACAGGGGGCTCTTTCTACGAGCAGTACTTC
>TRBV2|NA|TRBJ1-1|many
CASKQVMDTEAFF
TGTGCCAGCAAACAGGTCATGGACACTGAAGCTTTCTTT
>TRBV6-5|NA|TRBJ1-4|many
CASSYSIGTRNEKLFF
TGTGCCAGCAGTTACTCGATTGGGACACGAAATGAAAAGCTGTTTTTT
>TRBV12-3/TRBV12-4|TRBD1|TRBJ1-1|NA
CASRNLGTGGAATEACF
TGTGCCAGCAGGAATCTTGGAACAGGGGGCGCAGCCACTGAAGCTTGCTTT
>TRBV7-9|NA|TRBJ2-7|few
CASSETPYEQYF
TGTGCCAGCAGCGAGACTCCCTACGAGCAGTACTTC
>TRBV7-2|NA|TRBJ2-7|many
CASCRDGAYEQYF
TGTGCCAGCTGCCGGGACGGAGCCTACGAGCAGTACTTC
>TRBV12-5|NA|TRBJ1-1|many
CASGFSGQSVNTEAFF
TGTGCTAGTGGTTTTTCCGGACAGAGCGTTAACACTGAAGCTTTCTTT
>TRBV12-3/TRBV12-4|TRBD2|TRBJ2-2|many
CASTSTSGRRDTGELFF
TGTGCCAGCACCTCGACTAGCGGGAGGAGGGACACCGGGGAGCTGTTTTTT
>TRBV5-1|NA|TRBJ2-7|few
CASRRGGSYEQYF
TGCGCCAGCCGAAGGGGTGGTTCCTACGAGCAGTACTTC
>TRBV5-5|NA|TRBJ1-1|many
CASSRIPQGNTEAFF
TGTGCCAGCAGCCGTATTCCACAGGGTAACACTGAAGCTTTCTTT